This note documents a single T cell receptor (beta chain) sequence. Its antigen is currently unknown. The entry originates in a study of OX40 agonist ivuxolimab in advanced cancers. Across the study: Three individuals attained partial responses, comprising one hepatocellular carcinoma case and two cutaneous melanoma cases. Study-level points and caveats: Both blood CD4+ and CD8+ T cells showed clonal growth by week 6 at 0.1 to 3.0 mg/kg.

The CDR3 is made up of 17 amino acids. Germline values: CDR1 GTSNPN, CDR2 SVGIG (reference sequence). Losses at the gene ends were 3 bases for V and 1 base for J; bases not matched to a gene: 14. Profiled with immunoSEQ multiplex PCR; TCRdb holds only in-frame clones, not every one. The table lists 23,000 or so clones, roughly 88% of them singletons. Source: CD4+ or CD8+ T cells sorted from blood, taken in a trial of the OX40 agonist ivuxolimab. This clonotype was sampled from an adult with an advanced solid tumor such as melanoma, head and neck, liver or kidney cancer. The chain uses TRBV30 and TRBJ1-2; TRBD1 agrees at 7 bases. CDR3 nucleotide sequence: TGTGCCTGGAGCGGCCTCCAAGACAGGGACCTTAACTATGGCTACACCTTC. Encoded protein: CAWSGLQDRDLNYGYTF.